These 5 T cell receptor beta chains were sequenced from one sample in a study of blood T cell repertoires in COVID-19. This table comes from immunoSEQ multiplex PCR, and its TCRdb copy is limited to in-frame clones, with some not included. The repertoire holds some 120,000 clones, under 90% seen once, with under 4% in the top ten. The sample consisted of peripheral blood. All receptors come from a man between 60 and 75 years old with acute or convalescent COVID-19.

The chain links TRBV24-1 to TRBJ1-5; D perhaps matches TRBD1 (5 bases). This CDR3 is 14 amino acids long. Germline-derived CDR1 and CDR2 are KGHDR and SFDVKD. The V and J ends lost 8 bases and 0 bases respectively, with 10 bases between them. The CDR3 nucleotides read TGTGCCACCACCCAGGGAAATAGCAATCAGCCCCAGCATTTT. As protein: CATTQGNSNQPQHF.

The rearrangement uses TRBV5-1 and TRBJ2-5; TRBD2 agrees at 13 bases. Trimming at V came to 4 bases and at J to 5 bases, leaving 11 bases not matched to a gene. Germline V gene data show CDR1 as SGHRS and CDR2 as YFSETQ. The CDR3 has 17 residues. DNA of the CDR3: TGCGCCAGCAGCCGAAGGACTAGCGGGAGTAGTGAGGAGACCCAGTACTTC. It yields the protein CASSRRTSGSSEETQYF.

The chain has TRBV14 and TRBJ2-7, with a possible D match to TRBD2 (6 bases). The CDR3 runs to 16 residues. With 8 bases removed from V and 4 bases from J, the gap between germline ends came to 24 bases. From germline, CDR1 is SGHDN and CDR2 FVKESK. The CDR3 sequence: CASLTSWRARLYEQYF. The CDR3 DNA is TGTGCCAGCCTAACGAGTTGGAGGGCGAGGTTGTACGAGCAGTACTTC.

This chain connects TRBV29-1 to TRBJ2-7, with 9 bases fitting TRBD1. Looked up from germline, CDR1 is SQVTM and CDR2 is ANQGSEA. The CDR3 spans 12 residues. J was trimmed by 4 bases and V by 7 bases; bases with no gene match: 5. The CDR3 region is CSAGTGTYEQYF. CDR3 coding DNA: TGCAGCGCCGGGACAGGGACGTACGAGCAGTACTTC.

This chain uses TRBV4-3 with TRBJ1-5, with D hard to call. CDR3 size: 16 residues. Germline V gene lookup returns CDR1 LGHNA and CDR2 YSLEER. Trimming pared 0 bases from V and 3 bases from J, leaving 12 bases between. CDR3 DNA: TGCGCCAGCAGCCAAGATCGTTCACATCCCAATCAGCCCCAGCATTTT. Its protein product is CASSQDRSHPNQPQHF.